This T cell receptor beta chain was sequenced for a study of cytomegalovirus exposure and HLA in healthy donors. The PCR had 60 Vbeta and 13 Jbeta primers. The protocol was immunoSEQ multiplex PCR, while the TCRdb copy is restricted to in-frame clones and leaves out a portion. Found here are 100,000 to 150,000 clones, 75% to 85% of them singletons; the top ten hold almost 3%. This clone came up once. Sequencing was carried out using PBMCs. This TCR came from a woman aged 18-30 years in good health and CMV-seropositive.

CDR3 sequence reads: CASDRGGPQETQYF. In nucleotides, the CDR3 is TGTGCCAGCGACCGCGGGGGGCCTCAAGAGACCCAGTACTTC. V is TRBV19 and J is TRBJ2-5; 8 positions match TRBD2. V lost 9 bases to trimming and J lost 2 bases; unmatched junction nucleotides: 8. Germline V lookup: CDR1 LNHDA, CDR2 SQIVND (reference sequence). CDR3 length equals 14 residues.